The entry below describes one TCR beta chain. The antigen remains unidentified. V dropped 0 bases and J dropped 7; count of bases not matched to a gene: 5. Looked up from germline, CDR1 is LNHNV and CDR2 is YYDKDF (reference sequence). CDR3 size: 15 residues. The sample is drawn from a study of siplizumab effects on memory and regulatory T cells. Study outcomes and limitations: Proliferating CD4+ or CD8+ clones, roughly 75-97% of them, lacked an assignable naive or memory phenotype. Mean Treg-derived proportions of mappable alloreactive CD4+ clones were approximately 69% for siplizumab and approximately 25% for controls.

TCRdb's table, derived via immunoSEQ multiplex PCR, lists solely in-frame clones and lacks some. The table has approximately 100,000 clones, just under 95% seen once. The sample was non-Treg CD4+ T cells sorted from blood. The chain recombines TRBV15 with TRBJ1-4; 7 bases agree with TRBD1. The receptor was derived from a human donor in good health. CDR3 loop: CATSRERPGGEKLFF. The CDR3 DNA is TGTGCCACCAGCAGAGAGCGACCAGGGGGTGAAAAACTGTTTTTT.